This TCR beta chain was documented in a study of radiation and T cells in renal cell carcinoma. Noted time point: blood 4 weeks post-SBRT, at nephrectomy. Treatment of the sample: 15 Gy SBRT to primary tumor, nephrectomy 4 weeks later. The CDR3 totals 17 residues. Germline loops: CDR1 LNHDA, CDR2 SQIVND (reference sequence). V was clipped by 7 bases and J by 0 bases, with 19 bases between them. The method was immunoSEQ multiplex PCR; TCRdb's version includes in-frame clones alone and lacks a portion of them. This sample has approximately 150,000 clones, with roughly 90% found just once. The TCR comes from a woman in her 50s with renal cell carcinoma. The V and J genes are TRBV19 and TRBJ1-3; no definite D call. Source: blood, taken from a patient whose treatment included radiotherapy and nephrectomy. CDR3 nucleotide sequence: TGTGCCAGTATCGCCCGGCGCATCTACCCCTCTGGAAACACCATATATTTT. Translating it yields CASIARRIYPSGNTIYF.